The present entry profiles one T cell receptor (beta chain) with its context. Its antigen is unknown. CDR3 size: 15 residues. Germline V gene sequence: CDR1 LGHNA, CDR2 YSLEER. V lost 4 bases and J lost 3; bases outside the gene matches: 4. These data come from a study of neurological immune-mediated disorders. Whole-study findings and limits: Subjects shared no identical expanded-clone CDR3 amino acid sequences, suggesting private TCR-beta repertoires in all groups. The highest TCR clonal expansion occurred in HTLV-1-associated myelopathy; multiple sclerosis fell below healthy controls.

5'RACE with 10-nucleotide random UMIs produced the cDNA. TCRdb analysed the 5' RACE reads with MiXCR anew, one entry per CDR3 protein. The table records roughly 50,000 distinct CDR3 sequences, 9.5% to 15% of them present only once. Time point specified: longitudinal time-point 3. Unsorted libraries used 2 million PBMCs kept at -80 degrees C. The J gene is TRBJ2-1, the V gene TRBV4-3; 9 bases are a match to TRBD1. This sequence was found in a male donor with HTLV-1-associated myelopathy (HAM/TSP). Sequencing input: PBMCs. The CDR3 DNA follows: TGCGCCAGCAGCCCCGGACAGGGGAACTACAATGAGCAGTTCTTC. Translation gives CASSPGQGNYNEQFF.